Following are 24 T cell receptor beta chains from one sample sequenced in a study of control samples from healthy donors and cancer patients. This table comes from immunoSEQ multiplex PCR, and its TCRdb copy is limited to in-frame clones, with some not included. Of some 110,000 clones listed, approximately 93% are singletons. Sequenced material: blood. These receptors were obtained from a man between 25 and 39 years old in good health.

This clone was seen just once. The chain is built from TRBV30 and TRBJ1-2, with 12 bases lining up with TRBD1. V was clipped by 4 bases and J by 4 bases; unmatched bases: 10. CDR1 is GTSNPN and CDR2 is SVGIG in the germline V gene (reference sequence). This CDR3 comprises 16 residues. For the CDR3, the DNA is TGTGCCTGGACCCCGATGGGGACAGGGGGCGGCTATGGCTACACCTTC. This sequence encodes CAWTPMGTGGGYGYTF.

The V call is TRBV5-5, the J call TRBJ2-7; 8 nucleotides align to TRBD1. CDR3 length: 17 residues. The V and J ends lost 3 bases and 4 bases, in that order; junction bases with no gene match: 15. The V gene's germline CDR1 is SGHKS and CDR2 YYEKEE (reference sequence). The CDR3: CASSSPYWTGMGYEQYF. The DNA for the CDR3 is TGTGCCAGCAGCTCCCCCTACTGGACAGGGATGGGGTACGAGCAGTACTTC.

This rearrangement joins TRBV29-1 to TRBJ2-1, with no clear D. This CDR3 comprises 12 residues. CDR1 and CDR2 (germline): SQVTM, ANQGSEA. The germline V and J ends were trimmed by 0 bases and 12 bases, with 12 bases remaining between them. CDR3 sequence reads: CSVEDLGYGQFF. CDR3 DNA: TGCAGCGTTGAAGATCTGGGGTACGGGCAGTTCTTC.

The chain recombines TRBV28 with TRBJ2-5; 8 bases match TRBD1. Germline CDR1 and CDR2: MDHEN and SYDVKM. The J segment lost 3 bases and the V segment lost 5 bases, leaving 2 bases of the junction unmatched. This CDR3 contains 13 residues. CDR3 sequence (DNA): TGTGCCAGCAGTCTGGACAGGGAAGAGACCCAGTACTTC. Protein product: CASSLDREETQYF. Full variable domain (rest looked up from reference TRBV28 and TRBJ2-5): DVKVTQSSRYLVKRTGEKVFLECVQDMDHENMFWYRQDPGLGLRLIYFSYDVKMKEKGDIPEGYSVSREKKERFSLILESASTNQTSMYLCASSLDREETQYFGPGTRLLVL.

The V and J genes are TRBV3-1 (or the pseudogene TRBV3-2) and TRBJ2-1; no firm D call. Germline values: CDR1 LGHDT, CDR2 YNNKEL (reference sequence). The CDR3 contains 14 residues. Between the trimmed V and J ends, which lost 2 bases and 8 bases, there was a span of 13 bases. The CDR3 reads CASSQLPPGDEQFF. CDR3 bases: TGTGCCAGCAGCCAACTTCCCCCAGGCGATGAGCAGTTCTTC.

The chain is built from TRBV28 and TRBJ2-7; 7 nucleotides agree with TRBD2. The CDR3 has 15 residues. Germline V CDR1 and CDR2: MDHEN, SYDVKM. After removal of 5 bases from V and 8 bases from J, the junction contained 15 bases not matched to a gene. The CDR3 loop reads CASSLADWAIGKQYF. The CDR3 nucleotides are TGTGCCAGCAGTCTAGCGGACTGGGCCATCGGGAAGCAGTACTTC.

The V call is TRBV4-1, the J call TRBJ2-7; no firm D call. V was cut by 0 bases and J by 0 bases, with 12 bases left in between. The germline CDR1 and CDR2 sequences are MGHRA and YSYEKL. CDR3 length equals 16 residues. Here the CDR3 DNA reads TGCGCCAGCAGCCAAGACGAAGGACCCGCCTCCTACGAGCAGTACTTC. Protein: CASSQDEGPASYEQYF.

J is TRBJ2-7 and V is TRBV12-3 or TRBV12-4; D is perhaps TRBD1 (6 bases). Trimming removed 3 bases from V and 5 bases from J, with 11 bases in between. This CDR3 has 13 residues. The CDR3 DNA is TGTGCCAGCAGTTTTGGGGGCGGCCACGAGCAGTACTTC. It specifies CASSFGGGHEQYF.

This chain connects TRBV9 to TRBJ1-5; D remains unclear. The CDR3 spans 15 residues. The V and J ends lost 4 bases and 0 bases respectively, with 11 bases between them. Germline-derived CDR1 and CDR2 are SGDLS and YYNGEE. The DNA for the CDR3 is TGTGCCAGCAGCCCCACATCGTATAGCAATCAGCCCCAGCATTTT. Amino acids: CASSPTSYSNQPQHF.

J is TRBJ1-1 and V is TRBV19; unclear D gene. Trimming took 5 bases from V and 0 from J, leaving 16 bases between them. Germline V gene data show CDR1 as LNHDA and CDR2 as SQIVND (reference sequence). CDR3 size: 16 residues. CDR3 sequence (DNA): TGTGCCAGTAGTCACTCACAGAGGCCCATGAACACTGAAGCTTTCTTT. It codes for CASSHSQRPMNTEAFF.

The gene calls are TRBV6-1 and TRBJ2-7; D unclear. The CDR3 covers 12 residues. The germline V gene has CDR1 MNHNS and CDR2 SASEGT. Trimming left V 0 bases short and J 9 bases short, with 9 bases between. The CDR3 loop is CASSEAKGGQYV. Here the CDR3 DNA reads TGTGCCAGCAGTGAAGCTAAGGGCGGGCAGTACGTC.

This clone has just one count. This rearrangement joins TRBV5-4 to TRBJ2-5; D remains unclear. The CDR3 runs 11 residues. Germline V gene sequence: CDR1 SGHNT, CDR2 YYREEE (reference sequence). Trimming left V 4 bases short and J 5 bases short, with 6 bases between. This CDR3 reads CASSLRETQYF. The CDR3 DNA reads as TGTGCCAGCAGCCTTAGGGAGACCCAGTACTTC.

This clone was counted once. V is TRBV4-2 and J is TRBJ2-5; D is possibly TRBD2 (5 bases). Between the trimmed V and J ends, which lost 0 bases and 5 bases, there was a span of 7 bases. This CDR3 region has 13 residues. CDR1 is LGHNA, CDR2 YNFKEQ, per germline. The CDR3 bases are TGTGCCAGCAGCCAAGAAAGCGGTGAGACCCAGTACTTC. Protein sequence: CASSQESGETQYF.

This chain's CDR3 is CASSPSSGANVLTF. The CDR3 coding sequence is TGTGCCAGCAGCCCGAGCTCTGGGGCCAACGTCCTGACTTTC. This chain links TRBV13 with TRBJ2-6; unclear D gene. This CDR3 spans 14 amino acids. With 5 bases removed from V and 0 bases from J, the gap between germline ends came to 5 bases. Germline CDR1 PRHDT, CDR2 FYEKMQ (reference sequence).

The chain combines TRBV7-9 with TRBJ1-3; D ambiguous. The germline gives CDR1 SEHNR, CDR2 FQNEAQ (reference sequence). V gave up 2 bases and J gave up 8 bases, with 7 bases separating them. The CDR3 is 12 amino acids. The DNA of the CDR3 is TGTGCCAGCAGCTTACCAGCCTACACCATATATTTT. Translating it yields CASSLPAYTIYF.

J is TRBJ2-4 and V is TRBV5-4, with 11 bases aligning to TRBD2. The V gene's germline CDR1 is SGHNT and CDR2 YYREEE (reference sequence). This CDR3 is built from 13 residues. The V and J ends lost 10 bases and 7 bases, in that order; junction bases with no gene match: 7. The CDR3 DNA follows: TGTGCCTCCCGGATAGCGGGGGGGAACATTCAGTACTTC. This gives the protein CASRIAGGNIQYF.

This chain joins TRBV4-2 and TRBJ1-3, with D possibly TRBD1 on 6 matching bases. V was cut by 4 bases and J by 0 bases, with 16 bases left in between. The germline gives CDR1 LGHNA, CDR2 YNFKEQ. The CDR3 runs 17 residues. For the CDR3, the DNA is TGTGCCAGCAGCCTTGGACAGCTCCAGAGCTCTGGAAACACCATATATTTT. It translates to CASSLGQLQSSGNTIYF.

The chain employs TRBV19 and TRBJ2-5; 8 bases line up with TRBD2. This CDR3 has 13 residues. Per germline, CDR1 LNHDA and CDR2 SQIVND (reference sequence). V lost 7 bases and J lost 3; bases outside the gene matches: 4. The CDR3 spells CASTPAGEETQYF. CDR3 nucleotide sequence: TGTGCCAGTACCCCAGCGGGGGAAGAGACCCAGTACTTC.

V and J are TRBV5-1 and TRBJ2-3; D is perhaps TRBD1 (5 bases). This CDR3 has 16 residues. The germline V gene encodes CDR1 SGHRS and CDR2 YFSETQ. Trimming shortened V by 6 bases and J by 0 bases, and 17 bases separated the two germline ends. The CDR3 loop reads CASTHGPRASTDTQYF. CDR3 sequence (DNA): TGCGCCAGCACCCATGGGCCCAGGGCTAGCACAGATACGCAGTATTTT.

The chain carries TRBV28 and TRBJ2-1; possibly TRBD2 for D (6 bases). Germline-derived CDR1 and CDR2 are MDHEN and SYDVKM. V was trimmed by 4 bases and J by 6 bases, leaving 16 bases between them. The CDR3 is made up of 15 amino acids. CDR3 protein: CASSSRLASSNEQFF. The CDR3 nucleotides are TGTGCCAGCAGTTCTAGGCTAGCGAGCAGCAATGAGCAGTTCTTC.

The chain couples TRBV5-1 to TRBJ2-7; D perhaps matches TRBD1 (6 bases). Germline V gene data show CDR1 as SGHRS and CDR2 as YFSETQ. There are 13 residues in the CDR3. V gave up 3 bases and J gave up 5 bases, with 12 bases separating them. CDR3 coding DNA: TGCGCCAGCAGCTCTCGCCAGGGGAACGAGCAGTACTTC. Translating gives CASSSRQGNEQYF.

This chain links TRBV4-2 with TRBJ1-5, with 10 bases fitting TRBD1. Trimming at V came to 1 base and at J to 6 bases, leaving 6 bases not matched to a gene. This CDR3 contains 16 residues. Germline V gene sequence: CDR1 LGHNA, CDR2 YNFKEQ. The CDR3 DNA follows: TGTGCCAGCAGCCAAGTTATGGGACAGGGGAGTCAGCCCCAGCATTTT. Protein product: CASSQVMGQGSQPQHF.

J is TRBJ2-7 and V is TRBV11-2; D may be TRBD2 (5 bases). This CDR3 spans 14 amino acids. Trimming left V 2 bases short and J 7 bases short, with 15 bases between. Per the germline V gene, CDR1 is SGHAT and CDR2 is FQNNGV. CDR3 sequence: CASSLPPGIREQYF. CDR3 DNA: TGTGCCAGCAGCTTACCCCCGGGGATTCGGGAGCAGTACTTC.

The rearrangement links TRBV7-9 to TRBJ1-2; the match to TRBD1 covers 7 bases. Germline loops: CDR1 SEHNR, CDR2 FQNEAQ (reference sequence). The CDR3 length is 19 residues. Trimming at V came to 3 bases and at J to 4 bases, leaving 20 bases not matched to a gene. CDR3 sequence (DNA): TGTGCCAGCAGCTTCGGCCTTAAGGGACAGACAAATGCTGGCTATGGCTACACCTTC. Translating it yields CASSFGLKGQTNAGYGYTF.